One sample yielded the 29 T cell receptor beta chains listed below, sequenced in a study of radiotherapy plus CTLA-4 blockade in lung cancer (dated by TCRdb to between 2017 and 2018). The receptor library was made with the immunoSEQ multiplex PCR assay. The immuneACCESS repertoire file appears here via TCRdb, limited to in-frame rearrangements. These files lack a portion of the clones; in checked studies, under half of the deficit traces to unresolved V genes, and the cause of the others is not known. This sample lists tens of thousands of clones; about 86% were detected once. The ten largest clones take up 20% to 25% of the sample. This material consisted of peripheral blood, taken from a patient treated with radiotherapy plus ipilimumab. The receptors stem from a human donor with non-small cell lung cancer whose response to radiotherapy plus ipilimumab could not be evaluated.

This clone was seen a single time. This chain connects TRBV5-5 to TRBJ1-4, with unresolved D. The CDR3 runs to 16 residues. In germline, CDR1 is SGHKS, CDR2 YYEKEE (reference sequence). Trimming took off 0 bases at V and 0 bases at J, with 9 bases between the two ends. This CDR3 is CASSLDSSATNEKLFF. The DNA for the CDR3 is TGTGCCAGCAGCTTGGACAGTAGTGCAACTAATGAAAAACTGTTTTTT.

The genes are TRBV28 and TRBJ1-2; TRBD1 aligns across 10 bases. V lost 6 bases and J lost 4; bases outside the gene matches: 8. The CDR3 is 15 residues long. Germline CDR1 reads MDHEN; CDR2 reads SYDVKM. The CDR3 spells CASSRQGAARYGYTF. The CDR3 coding sequence is TGTGCCAGCAGCCGACAGGGGGCGGCCCGCTATGGCTACACCTTC.

CDR3 DNA: TGTGCCAGCAGTCCCCCGGGTGGAACTAATGAAAAACTGTTTTTT. Protein sequence: CASSPPGGTNEKLFF. The gene calls are TRBV28 and TRBJ1-4; no firm D call. V was shortened by 5 bases and J by 1 base, with 11 bases between the two germline ends. The germline CDR1 and CDR2 sequences are MDHEN and SYDVKM. The CDR3 has 15 residues.

This clone has more than one count but fewer than ten. This rearrangement joins TRBV28 to TRBJ1-6; no clear D. The CDR3 spans 17 residues. The germline V gene has CDR1 MDHEN and CDR2 SYDVKM. Trimming left V 2 bases short and J 3 bases short, with 14 bases between. CDR3 region: CASSLVSVVNYNSPLHF. The CDR3 DNA is TGTGCCAGCAGTTTAGTTAGTGTAGTTAACTATAATTCACCCCTCCACTTT.

The V call is TRBV6-1, the J call TRBJ1-3, with D unclear. The V end was cut by 1 base, the J end by 0 bases, with 7 bases between. Per the germline V gene, CDR1 is MNHNS and CDR2 is SASEGT. This CDR3 region has 15 residues. The CDR3 reads CASSEETSSGNTIYF. The CDR3 nucleotides are TGTGCCAGCAGTGAAGAAACCAGCTCTGGAAACACCATATATTTT.

This chain connects TRBV11-3 to TRBJ1-1; D is unclear. This CDR3 comprises 14 residues. V lost 5 bases and J 5 bases, leaving 15 bases between the germline ends. Germline assignment: CDR1 SGHNT and CDR2 YENEEA. Here the CDR3 DNA reads TGTGCCAGCAGCCCACACCGGGAGTCGACTGAAGCTTTCTTT. Residues: CASSPHRESTEAFF.

The V call is TRBV29-1, the J call TRBJ2-7; 7 bases are shared with TRBD1. Germline CDR1 reads SQVTM; CDR2 reads ANQGSEA. The CDR3 consists of 13 residues. The V and J ends lost 1 base and 3 bases, in that order; junction bases with no gene match: 3. The CDR3: CSVEGSGGYEQYF. CDR3 nucleotide sequence: TGCAGCGTTGAAGGCTCAGGGGGCTACGAGCAGTACTTC.

V is TRBV19 and J is TRBJ2-7, with a possible D match to TRBD2 (5 bases). V shed 5 bases and J shed 7 bases, with 12 bases lying between them. Looked up from germline, CDR1 is LNHDA and CDR2 is SQIVND (reference sequence). The CDR3 contains 12 residues. The CDR3 region has the DNA TGTGCCAGTAGTGCCTTTCCGGGGGAGCAGTACTTC. Its protein is CASSAFPGEQYF.

The gene calls are TRBV2 and TRBJ2-6; a possible D gene is TRBD1 (5 bases). The CDR3 spans 18 residues. CDR1 is SNHLY, CDR2 FYNNEI, per germline. Trimming removed 8 bases from V and 2 bases from J, with 22 bases in between. The CDR3 DNA is TGTGCCAGCCGCAGTGACTTTTTAGGGGCAGCTGGGGCCAACGTCCTGACTTTC. Its protein is CASRSDFLGAAGANVLTF.

The rearrangement uses TRBV5-4 and TRBJ1-1; no reliable D call. CDR1 is SGHNT, CDR2 YYREEE, per germline (reference sequence). V lost 2 bases and J 3 bases, leaving 5 bases between the germline ends. The CDR3 is 12 residues long. The CDR3 loop reads CASSLYDTEAFF. CDR3 DNA sequence: TGTGCCAGCAGCTTATATGACACTGAAGCTTTCTTT.

Relative to its sample, this clone is medium-sized (0.01 to 0.1%). The chain carries TRBV7-3 and TRBJ2-2, with a weak D call TRBD2 (5 bases). Trimming pared 3 bases from V and 8 bases from J, leaving 10 bases between. This CDR3 region has 13 residues. The germline gives CDR1 SGHTA, CDR2 FQGTGA. The DNA of the CDR3 is TGTGCCAGCAGCTTTCGCGGGCGGGGGGAGCTGTTTTTT. The encoded protein is CASSFRGRGELFF.

This clone was counted once. The chain has TRBV7-3 and TRBJ2-1; perhaps TRBD1 as D (6 bases). The germline CDR1 and CDR2 sequences are SGHTA and FQGTGA. V was pared by 2 bases and J by 7 bases, with 9 bases between. The CDR3 runs 13 residues. The CDR3 coding sequence is TGTGCCAGCAGCTTAGGGGGCACAAATGAGCAGTTCTTC. Protein sequence: CASSLGGTNEQFF.

This clone was detected only once. J is TRBJ1-6 and V is TRBV5-1; 9 positions match TRBD1. The CDR3 sequence is 15 residues long. The germline CDR1 and CDR2 sequences are SGHRS and YFSETQ. The junction had 7 bases not matched to a gene; V was cut back by 3 bases and J by 9 bases. CDR3 in amino acids: CASSSTGGSGSPLHF. The CDR3 DNA reads as TGCGCCAGCAGCTCCACAGGGGGCTCAGGTTCACCCCTCCACTTT. Full variable domain (rest looked up from reference TRBV5-1 and TRBJ1-6): KAGVTQTPRYLIKTRGQQVTLSCSPISGHRSVSWYQQTPGQGLQFLFEYFSETQRNKGNFPGRFSGRQFSNSRSEMNVSTLELGDSALYLCASSSTGGSGSPLHFGNGTRLTVT.

This clone was seen more than once but under ten times. The rearrangement joins TRBV27 to TRBJ1-2; 10 nucleotides line up with TRBD1. The CDR3 is 13 residues long. V dropped 3 bases and J dropped 8; count of bases not matched to a gene: 3. Per germline, CDR1 MNHEY and CDR2 SMNVEV (reference sequence). CDR3 DNA sequence: TGTGCCAGCAGTTTTGGGACAGGGGAGGGCTACACCTTC. Its translation is CASSFGTGEGYTF.

The chain joins TRBV11-2 to TRBJ2-5; TRBD1 agrees at 7 bases. CDR3 size: 15 residues. J gave up 5 bases and V 6 bases, and 12 bases lay outside the gene matches. CDR1 and CDR2 from the germline V gene are SGHAT and FQNNGV. The CDR3 DNA sequence: TGTGCCAGCAGAAGTATCAGGGGGATTGGGGAGACCCAGTACTTC. It is translated as CASRSIRGIGETQYF.

The J gene is TRBJ1-2, the V gene TRBV28, with 8 bases lining up with TRBD1. With V trimmed by 5 bases and J by 7 bases, 6 bases remained unmatched. Germline V gives CDR1 MDHEN, CDR2 SYDVKM. This CDR3 region has 13 residues. The CDR3 bases are TGTGCCAGCAGTGCAGGGGGCAGGGTTGGCTACACCTTC. This translates into CASSAGGRVGYTF.

V gene TRBV7-8 combines with J gene TRBJ2-7; TRBD2 aligns across 9 bases. Germline CDR1 and CDR2: SGHVS and FQNEAQ. V was clipped by 1 base and J by 1 base; unmatched bases: 5. The CDR3 is 16 residues long. The CDR3 region is CASSLVASGTSYEQYF. In DNA form, the CDR3 reads TGTGCCAGCAGCTTAGTAGCTAGCGGGACTTCCTACGAGCAGTACTTC. Full variable domain (rest looked up from reference TRBV7-8 and TRBJ2-7): GAGVSQSPRYKVAKRGQDVALRCDPISGHVSLFWYQQALGQGPEFLTYFQNEAQLDKSGLPSDRFFAERPEGSVSTLKIQRTQQEDSAVYLCASSLVASGTSYEQYFGPGTRLTVT.

The chain is built from TRBV18 and TRBJ1-2, with TRBD1 identical over 9 bases. The CDR3 is made up of 15 amino acids. Germline lookup yields CDR1 KGHSH and CDR2 LQKENI. V lost 8 bases and J lost 4; bases outside the gene matches: 11. Here the CDR3 reads CASLRDRELIYGYTF. Here the CDR3 DNA reads TGTGCCAGCCTCCGGGACAGGGAATTGATCTATGGCTACACCTTC.

With regard to this clone: Other nucleotide sequences from this sample produce the same CDR3. The chain carries TRBV5-8 and TRBJ2-2, with 8 bases fitting TRBD2. The V gene's germline CDR1 is SGHTS and CDR2 YDEGEE. J gave up 4 bases and V 3 bases, and 8 bases lay outside the gene matches. The CDR3 extends over 16 amino acids. In nucleotides, the CDR3 is TGTGCCAGCAGCTCGCCGGGGGGGCGGGGCACCGGGGAGCTGTTTTTT. The encoded protein is CASSSPGGRGTGELFF.

This chain links TRBV29-1 with TRBJ2-7; TRBD2 matches at 7 bases. J lost 3 bases, V lost 0 bases, and 2 bases had no gene match. The germline CDR1 and CDR2 sequences are SQVTM and ANQGSEA. This CDR3 comprises 13 residues. In DNA form, the CDR3 reads TGCAGCGTTGAAGATCGGGGGGACTACGAGCAGTACTTC. Its translation: CSVEDRGDYEQYF.

This chain connects TRBV5-1 to TRBJ2-7; 13 bases line up with TRBD2. Germline V lookup: CDR1 SGHRS, CDR2 YFSETQ. The V segment lost 0 bases and the J segment 2 bases; nucleotides outside the gene matches: 2. The CDR3 is 16 residues long. Here the CDR3 reads CASSLDGTSGAYEQYF. The CDR3 nucleotides read TGCGCCAGCAGCTTGGATGGGACTAGCGGGGCCTACGAGCAGTACTTC.

The rearrangement links TRBV10-3 to TRBJ1-3; D is perhaps TRBD1 (6 bases). With 6 bases removed from V and 3 bases from J, the gap between germline ends came to 18 bases. The germline gives CDR1 ENHRY, CDR2 SYGVKD. The CDR3 runs to 16 residues. CDR3 protein: CAISARGAGSGNTIYF. CDR3 nucleotide sequence: TGTGCCATCAGCGCCCGGGGGGCAGGGAGTGGAAACACCATATATTTT.

In its sample, this clone was seen a few times. DNA for the CDR3: TGTGCCAGCAGCTATCTCCCAGGCACTGAAGCTTTCTTT. Residues: CASSYLPGTEAFF. This chain joins TRBV7-2 and TRBJ1-1, with D hard to call. Germline CDR1 SGHTA, CDR2 FQGNSA. The CDR3 runs to 13 residues. The V end was cut by 4 bases, the J end by 4 bases, with 10 bases between.

V usage is TRBV9 and J usage is TRBJ1-4, with 8 bases identical to TRBD1. Looked up from germline, CDR1 is SGDLS and CDR2 is YYNGEE. This CDR3 is built from 14 residues. Germline trimming cut 3 bases from V and 7 bases from J; bases unmatched to any gene: 5. The CDR3 region is CASSGQGASEKLFF. DNA of the CDR3: TGTGCCAGCAGCGGGCAGGGGGCGAGTGAAAAACTGTTTTTT.

The genes are TRBV6-5 and TRBJ1-1; D gene uncertain. CDR3 length equals 15 residues. The germline V and J ends were trimmed by 2 bases and 1 base, with 11 bases remaining between them. From germline, CDR1 is MNHEY and CDR2 SVGAGI. The CDR3 loop reads CASSYGPTGNTEAFF. In DNA form, the CDR3 reads TGTGCCAGCAGTTACGGCCCCACGGGGAACACTGAAGCTTTCTTT.

This chain uses TRBV5-6 with TRBJ1-5; 8 positions match TRBD1. This CDR3 is 16 amino acids long. The V gene end was trimmed by 0 bases and the J gene end by 7 bases; junction bases not matched to a gene: 9. Germline V gene sequence: CDR1 SGHDT, CDR2 YYEEEE. The CDR3 here is CASSLAGQGALQPQHF. The CDR3 region has the DNA TGTGCCAGCAGCTTGGCCGGTCAGGGGGCTCTGCAGCCCCAGCATTTT.

This chain uses TRBV19 with TRBJ1-4; D is undetermined. Trimming took 6 bases from V and 4 from J, leaving 12 bases between them. CDR1 is LNHDA, CDR2 SQIVND, per germline (reference sequence). The CDR3 is made up of 14 amino acids. The CDR3 DNA follows: TGTGCCAGTAGCCTAGGAGGGATTAATGAAAAACTGTTTTTT. It codes for CASSLGGINEKLFF.

The V and J genes are TRBV27 and TRBJ2-7; 10 positions agree with TRBD2. CDR1 MNHEY and CDR2 SMNVEV come from the germline V gene (reference sequence). V was clipped by 8 bases and J by 4 bases; unmatched bases: 11. CDR3 length: 15 residues. Written as DNA, the CDR3 is TGTGCCAGCGGGTCAAGACTAGCGGGTATTTACGAGCAGTACTTC. This encodes CASGSRLAGIYEQYF.

Comment on this clone: The junction departs from germline at one end; a sequencing error may be responsible. The chain combines TRBV19 with TRBJ2-3, with 10 bases fitting TRBD2. Germline values: CDR1 LNHDA, CDR2 SQIVND (reference sequence). This CDR3 has 15 residues. DNA for the CDR3: TGTGCCAGTAGAGGACTTGACGGGGCTAGCGGGGGCTGGAATTTT. Its protein product is CASRGLDGASGGWNF.